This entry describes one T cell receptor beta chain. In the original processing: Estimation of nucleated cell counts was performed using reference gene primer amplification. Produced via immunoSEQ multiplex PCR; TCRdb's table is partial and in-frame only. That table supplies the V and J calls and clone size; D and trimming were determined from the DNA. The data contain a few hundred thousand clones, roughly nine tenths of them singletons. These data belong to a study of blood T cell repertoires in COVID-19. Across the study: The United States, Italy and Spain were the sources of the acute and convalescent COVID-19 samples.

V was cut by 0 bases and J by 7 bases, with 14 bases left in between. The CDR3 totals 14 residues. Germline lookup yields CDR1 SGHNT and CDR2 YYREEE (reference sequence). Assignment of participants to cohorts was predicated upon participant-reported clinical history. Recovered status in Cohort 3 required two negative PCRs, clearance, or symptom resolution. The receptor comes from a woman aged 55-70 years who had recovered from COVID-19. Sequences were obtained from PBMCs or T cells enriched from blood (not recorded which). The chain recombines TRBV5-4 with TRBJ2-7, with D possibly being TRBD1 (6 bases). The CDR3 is CASSLDSQGREQYF. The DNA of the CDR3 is TGTGCCAGCAGCTTGGATTCGCAGGGGCGGGAGCAGTACTTC.